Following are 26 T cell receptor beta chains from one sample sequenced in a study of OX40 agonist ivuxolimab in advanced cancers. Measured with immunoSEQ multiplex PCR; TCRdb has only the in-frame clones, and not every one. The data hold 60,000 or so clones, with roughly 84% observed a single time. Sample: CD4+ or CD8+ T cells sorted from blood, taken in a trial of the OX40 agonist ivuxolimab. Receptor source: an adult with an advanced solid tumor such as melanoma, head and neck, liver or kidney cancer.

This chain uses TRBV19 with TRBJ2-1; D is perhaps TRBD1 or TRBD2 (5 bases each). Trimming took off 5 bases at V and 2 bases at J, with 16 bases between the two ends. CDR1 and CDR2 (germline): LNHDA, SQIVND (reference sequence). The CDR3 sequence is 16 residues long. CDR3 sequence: CASSSYGTPAYNEQFF. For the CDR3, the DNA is TGTGCCAGTAGTTCCTACGGGACCCCGGCCTACAATGAGCAGTTCTTC.

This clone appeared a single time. The CDR3 region has the DNA TGTGCCAGCAGCCTAGCGGGAGAGGGTACGCAGTATTTT. This sequence encodes CASSLAGEGTQYF. This rearrangement joins TRBV27 to TRBJ2-3; TRBD2 aligns across 10 bases. The length of the CDR3 is 13 residues. Germline V lookup: CDR1 MNHEY, CDR2 SMNVEV (reference sequence). V was clipped by 6 bases and J by 8 bases; unmatched bases: 5.

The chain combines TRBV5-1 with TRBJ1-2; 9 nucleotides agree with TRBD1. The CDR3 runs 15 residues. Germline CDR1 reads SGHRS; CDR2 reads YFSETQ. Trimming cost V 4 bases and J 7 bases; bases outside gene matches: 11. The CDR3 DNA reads TGCGCCAGCAGCCGGGAAACAGGGGGCTTGAGTGGCTACACCTTC. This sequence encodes CASSRETGGLSGYTF.

The DNA of the CDR3 is TGTGCCAGCAGCTTGGGAACAGCTGGAAACACCATATATTTT. It is translated as CASSLGTAGNTIYF. The rearrangement links TRBV7-2 to TRBJ1-3; no clear D gene. The length of the CDR3 is 14 residues. With 3 bases removed from V and 2 bases from J, the gap between germline ends came to 8 bases. The germline V gene has CDR1 SGHTA and CDR2 FQGNSA.

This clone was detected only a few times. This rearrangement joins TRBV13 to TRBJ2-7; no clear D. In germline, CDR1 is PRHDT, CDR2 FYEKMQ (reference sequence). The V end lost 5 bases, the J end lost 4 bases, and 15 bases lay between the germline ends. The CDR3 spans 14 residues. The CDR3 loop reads CASSLPSSGYEQYF. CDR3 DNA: TGTGCCAGCAGCCTCCCCTCTTCCGGGTACGAGCAGTACTTC.

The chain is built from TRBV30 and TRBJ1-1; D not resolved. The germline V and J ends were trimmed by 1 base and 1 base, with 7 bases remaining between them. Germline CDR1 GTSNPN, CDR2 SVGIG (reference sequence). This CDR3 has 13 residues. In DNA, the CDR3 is TGTGCCTGGAGTGAGCAGGAGAACACTGAAGCTTTCTTT. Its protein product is CAWSEQENTEAFF.

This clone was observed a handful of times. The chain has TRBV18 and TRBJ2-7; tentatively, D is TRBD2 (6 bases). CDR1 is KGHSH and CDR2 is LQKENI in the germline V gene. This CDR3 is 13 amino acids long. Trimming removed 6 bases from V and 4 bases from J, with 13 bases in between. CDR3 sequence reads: CASSPGRGYEQYF. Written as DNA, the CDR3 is TGTGCCAGCTCTCCGGGACGGGGGTACGAGCAGTACTTC.

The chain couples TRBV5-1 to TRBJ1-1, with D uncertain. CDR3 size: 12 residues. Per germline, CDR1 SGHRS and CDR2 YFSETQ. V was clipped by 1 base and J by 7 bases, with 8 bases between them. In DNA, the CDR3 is TGCGCCAGCAGCTTGAGTCGGGGTGAAGCTTTCTTT. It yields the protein CASSLSRGEAFF.

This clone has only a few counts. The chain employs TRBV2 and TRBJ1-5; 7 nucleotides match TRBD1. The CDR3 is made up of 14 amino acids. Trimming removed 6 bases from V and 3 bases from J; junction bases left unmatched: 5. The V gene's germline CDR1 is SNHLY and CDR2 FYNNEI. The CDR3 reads CASRKQGPNQPQHF. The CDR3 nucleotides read TGTGCCAGCAGGAAACAGGGGCCCAATCAGCCCCAGCATTTT.

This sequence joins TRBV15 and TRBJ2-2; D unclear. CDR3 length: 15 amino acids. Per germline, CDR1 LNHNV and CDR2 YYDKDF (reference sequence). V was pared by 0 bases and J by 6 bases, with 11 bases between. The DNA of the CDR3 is TGTGCCACCAGCAGAGATAGTCAGGCCGCCGGGGAGCTGTTTTTT. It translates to CATSRDSQAAGELFF.

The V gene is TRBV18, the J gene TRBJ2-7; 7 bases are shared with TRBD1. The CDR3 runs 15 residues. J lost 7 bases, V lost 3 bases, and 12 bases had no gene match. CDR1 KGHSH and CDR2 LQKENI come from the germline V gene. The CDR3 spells CASSPPGTALGEQYF. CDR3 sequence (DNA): TGTGCCAGCTCACCCCCCGGGACAGCTTTGGGAGAGCAGTACTTC.

The CDR3 is CASSPDRERREQYF. In DNA, the CDR3 is TGTGCCAGCAGTCCGGACAGGGAACGGCGCGAGCAGTACTTC. V gene TRBV13 combines with J gene TRBJ2-7, with 8 bases that match TRBD1. The trim removed 6 bases at V and 6 bases at J, leaving 10 bases unmatched. The germline CDR1 and CDR2 sequences are PRHDT and FYEKMQ (reference sequence). The CDR3 loop spans 14 amino acids.

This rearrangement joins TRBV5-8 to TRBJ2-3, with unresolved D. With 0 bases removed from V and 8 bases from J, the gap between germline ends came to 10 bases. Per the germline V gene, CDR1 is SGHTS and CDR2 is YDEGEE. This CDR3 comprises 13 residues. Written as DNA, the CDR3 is TGTGCCAGCAGCTTGGTCCGCGCTGGTACGCAGTATTTT. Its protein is CASSLVRAGTQYF. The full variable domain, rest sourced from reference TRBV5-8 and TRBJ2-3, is EAGVTQSPTHLIKTRGQQATLRCSPISGHTSVYWYQQALGLGLQFLLWYDEGEERNRGNFPPRFSGRQFPNYSSELNVNALELEDSALYLCASSLVRAGTQYFGPGTRLTVL.

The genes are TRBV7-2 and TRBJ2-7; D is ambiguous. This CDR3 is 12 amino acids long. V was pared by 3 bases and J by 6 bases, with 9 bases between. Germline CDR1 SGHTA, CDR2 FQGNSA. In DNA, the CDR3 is TGTGCCAGCAGCTTTATTGAGCGCGAGCAGTACTTC. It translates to CASSFIEREQYF.

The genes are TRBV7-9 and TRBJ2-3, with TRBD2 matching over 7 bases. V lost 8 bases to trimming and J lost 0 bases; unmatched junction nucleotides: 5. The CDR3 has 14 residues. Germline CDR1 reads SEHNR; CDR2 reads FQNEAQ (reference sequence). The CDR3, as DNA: TGTGCCAGCGGCAAGCGGGATAGCACAGATACGCAGTATTTT. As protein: CASGKRDSTDTQYF.

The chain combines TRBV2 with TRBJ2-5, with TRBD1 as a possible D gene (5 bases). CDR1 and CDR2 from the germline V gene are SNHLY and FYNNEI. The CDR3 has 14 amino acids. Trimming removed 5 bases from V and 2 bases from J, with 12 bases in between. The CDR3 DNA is TGTGCCAGCAGTTTTAGACAGCCTCAAGAGACCCAGTACTTC. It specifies CASSFRQPQETQYF.

The CDR3 DNA sequence: TGCAGCGTTGAAGAGGCCCGGAGGGGCACCGGGGAGCTGTTTTTT. This translates into CSVEEARRGTGELFF. This sequence joins TRBV29-1 and TRBJ2-2, with a tentative D call TRBD2 (6 bases). Trimming took off 0 bases at V and 4 bases at J, with 12 bases between the two ends. Per the germline V gene, CDR1 is SQVTM and CDR2 is ANQGSEA. This CDR3 comprises 15 residues.

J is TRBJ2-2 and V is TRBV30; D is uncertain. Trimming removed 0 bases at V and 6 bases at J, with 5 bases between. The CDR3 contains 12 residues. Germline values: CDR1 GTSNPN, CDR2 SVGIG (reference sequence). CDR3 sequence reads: CAWSVLAGELFF. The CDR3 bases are TGTGCCTGGAGTGTTCTCGCCGGGGAGCTGTTTTTT.

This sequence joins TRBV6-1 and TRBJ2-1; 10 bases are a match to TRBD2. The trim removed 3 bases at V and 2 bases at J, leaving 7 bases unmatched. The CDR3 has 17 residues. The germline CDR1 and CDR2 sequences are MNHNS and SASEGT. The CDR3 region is CASSDGGLAGAYNEQFF. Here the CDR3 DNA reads TGTGCCAGCAGTGATGGCGGGCTAGCGGGAGCCTACAATGAGCAGTTCTTC.

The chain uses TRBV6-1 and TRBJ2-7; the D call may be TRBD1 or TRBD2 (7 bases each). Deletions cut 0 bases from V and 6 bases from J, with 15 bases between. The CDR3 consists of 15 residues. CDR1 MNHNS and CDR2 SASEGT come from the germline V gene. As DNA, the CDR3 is TGTGCCAGCAGTGAAGCCCCAGGGGGGAGGGCCGAGCAGTACTTC. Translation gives CASSEAPGGRAEQYF.

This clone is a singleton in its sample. The chain's CDR3 is CASSVGLAGTSTGELFF. Here the CDR3 DNA reads TGTGCCAGCAGCGTAGGGCTAGCGGGAACTAGCACCGGGGAGCTGTTTTTT. The chain joins TRBV9 to TRBJ2-2; 9 positions agree with TRBD2. V gave up 0 bases and J gave up 4 bases; unmatched junction bases: 7. The CDR3 has 17 residues. Germline CDR1 and CDR2: SGDLS and YYNGEE.

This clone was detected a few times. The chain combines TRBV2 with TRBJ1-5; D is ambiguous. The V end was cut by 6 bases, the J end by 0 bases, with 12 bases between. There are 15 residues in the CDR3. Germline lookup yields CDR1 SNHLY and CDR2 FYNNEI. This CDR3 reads CASREIPLSNQPQHF. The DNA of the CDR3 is TGTGCCAGCAGGGAAATACCGCTTAGCAATCAGCCCCAGCATTTT. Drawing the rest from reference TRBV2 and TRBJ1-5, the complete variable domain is EPEVTQTPSHQVTQMGQEVILRCVPISNHLYFYWYRQILGQKVEFLVSFYNNEISEKSEIFDDQFSVERPDGSNFTLKIRSTKLEDSAMYFCASREIPLSNQPQHFGDGTRLSIL.

As DNA, the CDR3 is TGTGCCAGCAGCAGGACAGGGCCAGGGGGCTCCTACGAGCAGTACTTC. Protein product: CASSRTGPGGSYEQYF. This chain links TRBV11-3 with TRBJ2-7, with 8 bases aligning to TRBD1. This CDR3 is 16 amino acids long. CDR1 SGHNT and CDR2 YENEEA come from the germline V gene. V dropped 5 bases and J dropped 0; count of bases not matched to a gene: 9. Drawing the rest from reference TRBV11-3 and TRBJ2-7, the complete variable domain is EAGVVQSPRYKIIEKKQPVAFWCNPISGHNTLYWYLQNLGQGPELLIRYENEEAVDDSQLPKDRFSAERLKGVDSTLKIQPAELGDSAVYLCASSRTGPGGSYEQYFGPGTRLTVT.

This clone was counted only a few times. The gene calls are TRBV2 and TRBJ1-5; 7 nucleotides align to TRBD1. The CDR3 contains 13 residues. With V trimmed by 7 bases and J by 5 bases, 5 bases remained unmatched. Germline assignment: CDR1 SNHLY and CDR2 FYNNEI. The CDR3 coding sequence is TGTGCCAGCAACCGGGACAGATATCAGCCCCAGCATTTT. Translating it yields CASNRDRYQPQHF.

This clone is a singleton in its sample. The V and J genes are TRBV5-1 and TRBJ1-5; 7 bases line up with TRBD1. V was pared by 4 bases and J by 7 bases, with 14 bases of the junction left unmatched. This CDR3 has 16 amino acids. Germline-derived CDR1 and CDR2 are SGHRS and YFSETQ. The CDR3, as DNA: TGCGCCAGCAGCCCCGAGGGGGCCCAGGATGGCCAGCCCCAGCATTTT. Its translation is CASSPEGAQDGQPQHF. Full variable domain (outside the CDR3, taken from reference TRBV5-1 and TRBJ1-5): KAGVTQTPRYLIKTRGQQVTLSCSPISGHRSVSWYQQTPGQGLQFLFEYFSETQRNKGNFPGRFSGRQFSNSRSEMNVSTLELGDSALYLCASSPEGAQDGQPQHFGDGTRLSIL.

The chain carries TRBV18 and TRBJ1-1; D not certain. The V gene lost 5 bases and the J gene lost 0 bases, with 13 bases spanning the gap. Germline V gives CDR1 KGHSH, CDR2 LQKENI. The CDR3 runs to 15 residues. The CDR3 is CASSESLHLNTEAFF. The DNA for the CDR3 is TGTGCCAGCTCAGAGAGTCTCCATTTGAACACTGAAGCTTTCTTT.